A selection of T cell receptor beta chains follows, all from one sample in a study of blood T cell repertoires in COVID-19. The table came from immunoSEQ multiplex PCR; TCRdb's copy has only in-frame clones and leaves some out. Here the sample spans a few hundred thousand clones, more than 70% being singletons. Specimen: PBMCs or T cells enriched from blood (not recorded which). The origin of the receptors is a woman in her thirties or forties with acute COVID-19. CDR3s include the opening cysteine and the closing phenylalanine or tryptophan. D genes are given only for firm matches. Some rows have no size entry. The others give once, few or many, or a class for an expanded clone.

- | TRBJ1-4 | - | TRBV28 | TGTGCCAGCAGTTTATACCAGAATGAAAAACTGTTTTTT | CASSLYQNEKLFF
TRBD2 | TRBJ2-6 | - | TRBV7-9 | TGTGCCAGCGGGCCTAGCGGGACCGTCTCTGGGGCCAACGTCCTGACTTTC | CASGPSGTVSGANVLTF
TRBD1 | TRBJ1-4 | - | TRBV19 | TGTGCCAGTAGCGATACGGGACAGGGATATGAAAAACTGTTTTTT | CASSDTGQGYEKLFF
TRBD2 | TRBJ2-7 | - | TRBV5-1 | TGCGCCAGCAGATCCGATAGCGGGAGCTTCTACGAGCAGTACTTC | CASRSDSGSFYEQYF
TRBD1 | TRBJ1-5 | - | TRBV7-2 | TGTGCCAGCAGCCAACAGACAGGGATTAACAATCAGCCCCAGCATTTT | CASSQQTGINNQPQHF
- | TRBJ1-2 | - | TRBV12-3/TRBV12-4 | TGTGCCAGCAGTCCGCAGGGGTCCTATGGCTACACCTTC | CASSPQGSYGYTF
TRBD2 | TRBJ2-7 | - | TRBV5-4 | TGTGCCAGCAGGCAGAGCGGGGGCCGCTCCTACGAGCAGTACTTC | CASRQSGGRSYEQYF
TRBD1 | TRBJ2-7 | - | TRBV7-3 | TGTGCCAGCAGCTTAACGGGACAGGCCTACGAGCAGTACTTC | CASSLTGQAYEQYF
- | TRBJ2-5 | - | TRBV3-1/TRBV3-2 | TGTGCCAGCAGCCTTCCTCTCGGGAGCCAAGGAGAGACCCAGTACTTC | CASSLPLGSQGETQYF
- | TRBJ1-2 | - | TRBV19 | TGTGCCAGTATTCGACGCGCCCCGGGGAATGGCTACACCTTC | CASIRRAPGNGYTF
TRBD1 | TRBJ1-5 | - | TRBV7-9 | TGTGCCAGCCGACAGGGGGAGCCCCAGCATTTT | CASRQGEPQHF
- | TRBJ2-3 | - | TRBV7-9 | TGTGCCAGCAGCTTATTCGGAGGGCAGACTAGCACAGATACGCAGTATTTT | CASSLFGGQTSTDTQYF
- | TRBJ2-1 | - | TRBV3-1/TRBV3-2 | TGTGCCAGCAGCCCCATCGAGGGCCGGCGGTTCTTC | CASSPIEGRRFF
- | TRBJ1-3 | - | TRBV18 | TGTGCCAGCTCACCCCGTGACTCGTCGAACTCTGGAAACACCATATATTTT | CASSPRDSSNSGNTIYF
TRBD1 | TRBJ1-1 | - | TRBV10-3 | TGTGCCATCAGTGGCCAGGGGGCGAGAACTGAAGCTTTCTTT | CAISGQGARTEAFF
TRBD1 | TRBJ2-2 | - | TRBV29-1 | TGCAGCGCGCGACAGGGGGCGCGTACCGGGGAGCTGTTTTTT | CSARQGARTGELFF
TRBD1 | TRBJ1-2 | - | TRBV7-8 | TGTGCCAGCAGCCCCACGGGACAGACCTATGGCTACACCTTC | CASSPTGQTYGYTF
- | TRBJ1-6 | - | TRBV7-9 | TGTGCCAGCAGCTTAGAGCAGGCTTATAATTCACCCCTCCACTTT | CASSLEQAYNSPLHF
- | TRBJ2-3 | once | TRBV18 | TGTGCCAGCTCACCAAGAACCCGGTCAGATACGCAGTATTTT | CASSPRTRSDTQYF
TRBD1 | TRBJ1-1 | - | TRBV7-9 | TGTGCCAGCAGTCTCCAGGGGGACACTGAAGCTTTCTTT | CASSLQGDTEAFF
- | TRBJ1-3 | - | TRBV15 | TGTGCCACCAGCAGGACAGGCCTCTCTGGAAACACCATATATTTT | CATSRTGLSGNTIYF
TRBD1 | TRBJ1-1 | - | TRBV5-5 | TGTGCCAGCAGCCTCGCTGGGACAGGCCTATCTAGAACTGAAGCTTTCTTT | CASSLAGTGLSRTEAFF
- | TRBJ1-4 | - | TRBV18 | TGTGCCAGCTCATCCCGGACATTTGGTAATGAAAAACTGTTTTTT | CASSSRTFGNEKLFF
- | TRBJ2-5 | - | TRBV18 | TGTGCCAGCTCATTCTCTGGGCAGGTTAGCCAAGAGACCCAGTACTTC | CASSFSGQVSQETQYF
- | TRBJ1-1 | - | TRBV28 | TGTGCCAGCAGTCGAGTAGGGGGGAACACTGAAGCTTTCTTT | CASSRVGGNTEAFF
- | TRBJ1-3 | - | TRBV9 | TGTGCCAGCAGCGTAGGTGGAGACTCTGGAAACACCATATATTTT | CASSVGGDSGNTIYF
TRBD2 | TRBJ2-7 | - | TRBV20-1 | TGCAGTGCTAGTGGGACTAGCGGGACCCCGGGGGAGCAGTACTTC | CSASGTSGTPGEQYF
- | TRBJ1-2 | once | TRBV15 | TGTGCCACCAGCAGAGGGGGCAGTAATTTACTTAACTATGGCTACACCTTC | CATSRGGSNLLNYGYTF
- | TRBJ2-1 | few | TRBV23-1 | TGCGCCAGCAGTCACTGCAGGGTCAATGAGCAGTTCTTC | CASSHCRVNEQFF
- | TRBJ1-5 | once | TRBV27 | TGTGCCAGCAGTTTAGGGGCATCGACATATAGCAATCAGCCCCAGCATTTT | CASSLGASTYSNQPQHF
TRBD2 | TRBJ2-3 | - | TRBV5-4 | TGTGCCAGCAGCTTGGAAATCCGCAGCGGGAGGTCCCCCACAGATACGCAGTATTTT | CASSLEIRSGRSPTDTQYF
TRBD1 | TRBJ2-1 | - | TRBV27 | TGTGCCAGCACCAAGGGACAGCCCAGGCAGTTCTTC | CASTKGQPRQFF
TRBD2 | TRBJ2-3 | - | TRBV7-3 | TGTGCCAGCAGTCGTAGCGGGAGCAGCACAGATACGCAGTATTTT | CASSRSGSSTDTQYF
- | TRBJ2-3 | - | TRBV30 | TGTGCCTGGGGTATGGGAGTCGAAGATACGCAGTATTTT | CAWGMGVEDTQYF
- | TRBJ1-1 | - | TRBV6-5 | TGTGCCAGCAGTTATCAGGGCAGACCCCCCTCGACTGAAGCTTTCTTT | CASSYQGRPPSTEAFF
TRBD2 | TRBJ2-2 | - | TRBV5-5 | TGTGCCAGCAGCTTGCGGACTAGCCGATGGGTGGGGGAGCTGTTTTTT | CASSLRTSRWVGELFF
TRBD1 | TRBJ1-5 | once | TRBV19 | TGTGCCAGTAGTTATACAGGGGGCAATCAGCCCCAGCATTTT | CASSYTGGNQPQHF
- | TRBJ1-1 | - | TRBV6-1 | TGTGCCAGCAGTGAATTGACAGGCTACACTGAAGCTTTCTTT | CASSELTGYTEAFF
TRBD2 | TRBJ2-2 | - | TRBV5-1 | TGCGCCAGCAGCGATAACCCGCTAGCGGGAGTCTTCCGGGAGCTGTTTTTT | CASSDNPLAGVFRELFF
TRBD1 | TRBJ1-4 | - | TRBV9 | TGTGCCAGCAGCGGGCGGGACAGCCAAACTAATGAAAAACTGTTTTTT | CASSGRDSQTNEKLFF
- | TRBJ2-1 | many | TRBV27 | TGTGCCAGCAGTCCGTACCCGAGGCCCTACAATGAGCAGTTCTTC | CASSPYPRPYNEQFF
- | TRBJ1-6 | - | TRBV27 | TGTGCCAGCAGTTTAGACAGTCCGACTTCACCCCTCCACTTT | CASSLDSPTSPLHF
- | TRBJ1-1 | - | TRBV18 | TGTGCCAGCTCTCCCCCCCGGGGGTCCACTGAAGCTTTCTTT | CASSPPRGSTEAFF
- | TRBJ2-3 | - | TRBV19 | TGTGCCAGTAGTATAGTGGTGGTGCGTTCAGGAGCGGGCAGGACTGGTGCGCAGTATTTT | CASSIVVVRSGAGRTGAQYF
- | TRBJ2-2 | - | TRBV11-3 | TGTGCCAGCAGGCTCGAAGGGGCCGGGGAGCTGTTTTTT | CASRLEGAGELFF
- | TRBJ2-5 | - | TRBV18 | TGTGCCAGCTCAATACAGGAGAGAGAGGAGACCCAGTACTTC | CASSIQEREETQYF
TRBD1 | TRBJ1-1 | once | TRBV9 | TGTGCCAGCAGCGTAGATCCCGGGACAGACACTGAAGCTTTCTTT | CASSVDPGTDTEAFF
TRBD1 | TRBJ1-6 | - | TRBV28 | TGTGCCAGTCTTACGGGACAGAATGTAGGTCCCCTCCACTTT | CASLTGQNVGPLHF
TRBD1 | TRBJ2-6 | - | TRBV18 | TGTGCCAGCTCACCCCGGACAGGGAACTCTGGGGCCAACGTCCTGACTTTC | CASSPRTGNSGANVLTF
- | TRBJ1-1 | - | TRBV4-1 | TGCGCCAGCAGCTCCCACCTTCACTCAGGAGGGAACACTGAAGCTTTCTTT | CASSSHLHSGGNTEAFF
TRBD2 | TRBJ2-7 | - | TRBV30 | TGTGCCTGGAGTGGGCTAGCGGGATACAACGAGCAGTACTTC | CAWSGLAGYNEQYF